The 13 T cell receptor beta chains in this list originate from one sample, sequenced in a study of human T cells and chemical hapten exposure. Library preparation tagged each individual cDNA molecule with a unique molecular identifier. TCRdb redid the calling of the reads with MiXCR, one entry per CDR3 protein. Of 100,000 to 150,000 distinct CDR3 sequences in the sample, 8.5% were seen once. Total RNA was isolated from unfractionated whole blood. The source material was whole blood. The receptors come from a human donor in good health. Some clones in this sample may be carry-over from other donors' samples.

CDR3 region: CASSQDRIAADTQYF. Here the CDR3 DNA reads TGCGCCAGCAGCCAAGATCGGATAGCGGCAGATACGCAGTATTTT. V and J are TRBV4-3 and TRBJ2-3; D possibly corresponds to TRBD2 (6 bases). From germline, CDR1 is LGHNA and CDR2 YSLEER. The ends were cut back, 0 bases at V and 4 bases at J, with 11 bases in the middle. The CDR3 spans 15 residues.

In this sample, this clonotype turned up many times. This chain links TRBV12-3 or TRBV12-4 with TRBJ2-1; D is uncertain. The germline V and J ends were trimmed by 5 bases and 2 bases, with 13 bases remaining between them. The CDR3 is 15 residues long. The CDR3 is CASSPLGQAYNEQFF. As DNA, the CDR3 is TGTGCCAGCAGTCCCCTCGGCCAGGCCTACAATGAGCAGTTCTTC.

This clonotype was found many times. The rearrangement joins TRBV10-3 to TRBJ2-3, with TRBD2 matching 9 bases. The CDR3 is made up of 14 amino acids. J gave up 4 bases and V 5 bases, and 4 bases lay outside the gene matches. From germline, CDR1 is ENHRY and CDR2 SYGVKD. The CDR3 sequence is CAISTGGRADTQYF. In nucleotides, the CDR3 is TGTGCCATCAGTACTGGCGGGAGGGCAGATACGCAGTATTTT.

There are a few counts of this clonotype. The chain is built from TRBV6-5 and TRBJ2-2; 7 positions agree with TRBD2. The CDR3 totals 13 residues. V was clipped by 11 bases and J by 0 bases; unmatched bases: 3. The germline V gene encodes CDR1 MNHEY and CDR2 SVGAGI. Written as DNA, the CDR3 is TGTGCCGCTGGGGGGGCGAACACCGGGGAGCTGTTTTTT. It codes for CAAGGANTGELFF.

In this sample, this clonotype turned up many times. The V and J genes are TRBV11-1 and TRBJ2-1, with TRBD2 matching 13 bases. The junction had 9 bases not matched to a gene; V was cut back by 3 bases and J by 7 bases. Germline V CDR1 and CDR2: SGHAT, FQDESV (reference sequence). This CDR3 has 17 amino acids. The CDR3 nucleotides read TGTGCCAGCAGCTTCCCACGGACTAGCGGGAGAGGTAATGAGCAGTTCTTC. Translation gives CASSFPRTSGRGNEQFF.

The chain uses TRBV7-9 and TRBJ2-5; D may be TRBD1 (6 bases). V gave up 7 bases and J gave up 4 bases, with 16 bases separating them. The length of the CDR3 is 14 residues. Germline lookup yields CDR1 SEHNR and CDR2 FQNEAQ (reference sequence). The CDR3 protein is CASTPEGGRETQYF. CDR3 nucleotides: TGTGCCAGCACCCCAGAAGGGGGACGAGAGACCCAGTACTTC.

This clonotype was seen a handful of times. The chain recombines TRBV29-1 with TRBJ1-2, with TRBD1 matching 7 bases. Germline V CDR1 and CDR2: SQVTM, ANQGSEA. The ends lost 7 bases at V and 8 bases at J; junction bases unmatched: 4. This CDR3 is built from 10 residues. The CDR3 DNA follows: TGCAGCGCCGGGACAGAAGGCTACACCTTC. This gives the protein CSAGTEGYTF.

The V and J genes are TRBV24-1 and TRBJ2-1; 7 nucleotides line up with TRBD1. V dropped 3 bases and J dropped 4; count of bases not matched to a gene: 8. Germline V lookup: CDR1 KGHDR, CDR2 SFDVKD. This CDR3 is built from 16 residues. Here the CDR3 reads CATSDTSGQKYNEQFF. The DNA for the CDR3 is TGTGCCACCAGTGATACTTCGGGACAGAAGTACAATGAGCAGTTCTTC.

This clonotype was detected once. This chain joins TRBV5-1 and TRBJ2-2; no clear D gene. Germline V CDR1 and CDR2: SGHRS, YFSETQ. This CDR3 is 15 amino acids long. Trimming removed 5 bases from V and 4 bases from J, with 15 bases in between. The CDR3 DNA reads as TGCGCCAGCAGTTTGACACTGCTTGGCACCGGGGAGCTGTTTTTT. Amino acids: CASSLTLLGTGELFF. The whole variable domain, filled in from reference TRBV5-1 and TRBJ2-2, reads KAGVTQTPRYLIKTRGQQVTLSCSPISGHRSVSWYQQTPGQGLQFLFEYFSETQRNKGNFPGRFSGRQFSNSRSEMNVSTLELGDSALYLCASSLTLLGTGELFFGEGSRLTVL.

The V gene is TRBV29-1, the J gene TRBJ2-7; a possible D gene is TRBD2 (5 bases). Trimming stripped 5 bases from V and 3 bases from J, with 11 bases between. The CDR3 length is 12 residues. Germline CDR1 and CDR2: SQVTM and ANQGSEA. In DNA form, the CDR3 reads TGCAGCGTTAAGGACGACTACTACGAGCAGTACTTC. Residues: CSVKDDYYEQYF.

V is TRBV11-2 and J is TRBJ2-5; 10 bases line up with TRBD1. This CDR3 has 17 amino acids. Germline CDR1 reads SGHAT; CDR2 reads FQNNGV. Losses at the gene ends were 2 bases for V and 3 bases for J; bases not matched to a gene: 9. The CDR3: CASSLPQGGTGEETQYF. The DNA of the CDR3 is TGTGCCAGCAGCTTACCCCAAGGCGGGACAGGGGAAGAGACCCAGTACTTC.

The rearrangement uses TRBV7-8 and TRBJ2-1; 9 bases line up with TRBD1. V trimming: 3 bases; J trimming: 7 bases; junction bases outside the gene matches: 4. Germline V gene data show CDR1 as SGHVS and CDR2 as FQNEAQ. The CDR3 is 14 residues long. DNA for the CDR3: TGTGCCAGCAGCTTCCTACAGGGGGCTAATGAGCAGTTCTTC. Translation: CASSFLQGANEQFF.

This clonotype was picked up many times. V usage is TRBV29-1 and J usage is TRBJ2-1; TRBD2 aligns across 13 bases. Losses at the gene ends were 5 bases for V and 9 bases for J; bases not matched to a gene: 1. The length of the CDR3 is 12 residues. Germline-derived CDR1 and CDR2 are SQVTM and ANQGSEA. The CDR3 DNA reads as TGCAGCGTTACTAGCGGGAGGGTTGAGCAGTTCTTC. Translated: CSVTSGRVEQFF.